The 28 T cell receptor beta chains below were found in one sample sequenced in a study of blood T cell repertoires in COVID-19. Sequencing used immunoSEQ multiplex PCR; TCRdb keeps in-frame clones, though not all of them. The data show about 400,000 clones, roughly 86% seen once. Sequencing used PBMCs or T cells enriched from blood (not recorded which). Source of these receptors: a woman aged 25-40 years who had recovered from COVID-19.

CDR3 DNA: TGTGCCAGCAGTGAGCAAGGGGAAGGCTACGAGCAGTACTTC. Protein product: CASSEQGEGYEQYF. The chain is built from TRBV2 and TRBJ2-7; D is possibly TRBD1 (5 bases). Looked up from germline, CDR1 is SNHLY and CDR2 is FYNNEI. With 3 bases removed from V and 3 bases from J, the gap between germline ends came to 12 bases. This CDR3 spans 14 amino acids. Looking up the rest from reference TRBV2 and TRBJ2-7 gives the full variable domain: EPEVTQTPSHQVTQMGQEVILRCVPISNHLYFYWYRQILGQKVEFLVSFYNNEISEKSEIFDDQFSVERPDGSNFTLKIRSTKLEDSAMYFCASSEQGEGYEQYFGPGTRLTVT.

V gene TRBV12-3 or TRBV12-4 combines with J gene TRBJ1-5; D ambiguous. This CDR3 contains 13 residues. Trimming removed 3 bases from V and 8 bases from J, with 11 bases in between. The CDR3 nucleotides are TGTGCCAGCAGTTTTTACAGAGTGGAGCCCCAGCATTTT. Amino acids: CASSFYRVEPQHF.

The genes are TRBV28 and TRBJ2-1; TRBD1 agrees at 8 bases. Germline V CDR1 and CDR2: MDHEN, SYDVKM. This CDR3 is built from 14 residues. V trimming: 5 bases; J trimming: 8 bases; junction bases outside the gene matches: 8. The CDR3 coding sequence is TGTGCCAGCAGTCGACAGGGGACCAATTATGAGCAGTTCTTC. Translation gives CASSRQGTNYEQFF.

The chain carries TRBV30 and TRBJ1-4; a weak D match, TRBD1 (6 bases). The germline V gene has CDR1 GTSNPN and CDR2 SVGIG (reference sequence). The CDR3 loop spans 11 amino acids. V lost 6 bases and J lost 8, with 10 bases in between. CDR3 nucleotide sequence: TGTGCCTGCGCGGGGGGCGAAAAACTGTTTTTT. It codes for CACAGGEKLFF.

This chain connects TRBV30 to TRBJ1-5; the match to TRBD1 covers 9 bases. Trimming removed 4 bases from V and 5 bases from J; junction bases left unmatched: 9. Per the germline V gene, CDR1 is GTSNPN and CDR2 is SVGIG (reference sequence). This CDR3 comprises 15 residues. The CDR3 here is CAWNYRGLIDQPQHF. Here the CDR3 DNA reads TGTGCCTGGAACTACAGGGGGCTGATTGATCAGCCCCAGCATTTT.

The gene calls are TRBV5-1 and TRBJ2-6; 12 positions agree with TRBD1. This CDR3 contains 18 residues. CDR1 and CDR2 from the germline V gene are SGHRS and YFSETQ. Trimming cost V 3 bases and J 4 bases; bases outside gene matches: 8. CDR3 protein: CASSSGQGASSGANVLTF. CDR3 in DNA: TGCGCCAGCAGCTCGGGACAGGGGGCGTCCTCGGGGGCCAACGTCCTGACTTTC.

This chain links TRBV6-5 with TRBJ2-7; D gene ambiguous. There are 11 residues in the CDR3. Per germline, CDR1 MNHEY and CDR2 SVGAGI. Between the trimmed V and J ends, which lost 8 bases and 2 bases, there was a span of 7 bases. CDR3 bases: TGTGCCAGCGGCAGGACCTACGAGCAGTACTTC. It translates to CASGRTYEQYF.

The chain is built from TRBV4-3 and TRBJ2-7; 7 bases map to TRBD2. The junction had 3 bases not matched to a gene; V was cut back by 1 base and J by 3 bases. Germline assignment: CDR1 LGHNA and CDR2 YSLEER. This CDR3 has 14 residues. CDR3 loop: CASSQVGGGYEQYF. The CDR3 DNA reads TGCGCCAGCAGCCAAGTTGGGGGGGGCTACGAGCAGTACTTC.

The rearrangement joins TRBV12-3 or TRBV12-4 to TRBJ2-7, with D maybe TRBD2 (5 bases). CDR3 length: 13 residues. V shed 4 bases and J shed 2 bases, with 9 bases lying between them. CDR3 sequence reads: CASSYMRAYEQYF. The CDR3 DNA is TGTGCCAGCAGTTACATGCGGGCCTACGAGCAGTACTTC.

The CDR3 DNA reads as TGTGCCAGCTCCCCCGGGTTTCGGGGGTCGGTAGGCAATCAGCCCCAGCATTTT. This sequence encodes CASSPGFRGSVGNQPQHF. The gene calls are TRBV18 and TRBJ1-5; the D gene is possibly TRBD1 (5 bases). This CDR3 comprises 18 residues. Between the trimmed V and J ends, which lost 6 bases and 2 bases, there was a span of 23 bases. The germline V gene encodes CDR1 KGHSH and CDR2 LQKENI.

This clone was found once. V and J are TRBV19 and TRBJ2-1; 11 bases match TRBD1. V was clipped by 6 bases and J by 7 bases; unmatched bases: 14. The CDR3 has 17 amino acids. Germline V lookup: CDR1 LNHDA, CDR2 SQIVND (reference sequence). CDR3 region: CASRARDRGTSSNEQFF. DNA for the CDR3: TGTGCCAGTAGGGCCAGGGACAGGGGGACGTCCAGTAATGAGCAGTTCTTC.

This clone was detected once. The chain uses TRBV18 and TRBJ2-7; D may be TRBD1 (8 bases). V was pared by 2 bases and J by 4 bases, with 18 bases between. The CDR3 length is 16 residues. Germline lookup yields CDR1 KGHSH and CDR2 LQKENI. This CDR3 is CASSPYTTGGAYEQYF. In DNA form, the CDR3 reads TGTGCCAGCTCACCATATACTACAGGGGGGGCATACGAGCAGTACTTC.

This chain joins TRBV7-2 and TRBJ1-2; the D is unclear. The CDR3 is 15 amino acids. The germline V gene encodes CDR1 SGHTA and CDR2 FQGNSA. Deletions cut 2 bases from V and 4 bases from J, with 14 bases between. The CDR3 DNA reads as TGTGCCAGCAGCTTACCCCCCCACAGTGGCTATGGCTACACCTTC. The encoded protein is CASSLPPHSGYGYTF.

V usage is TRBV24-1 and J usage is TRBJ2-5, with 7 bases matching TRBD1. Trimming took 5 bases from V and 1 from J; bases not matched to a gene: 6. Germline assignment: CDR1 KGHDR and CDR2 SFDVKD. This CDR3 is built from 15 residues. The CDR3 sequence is CATSAANRGQETQYF. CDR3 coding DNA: TGTGCCACCAGTGCCGCCAACAGGGGCCAAGAGACCCAGTACTTC.

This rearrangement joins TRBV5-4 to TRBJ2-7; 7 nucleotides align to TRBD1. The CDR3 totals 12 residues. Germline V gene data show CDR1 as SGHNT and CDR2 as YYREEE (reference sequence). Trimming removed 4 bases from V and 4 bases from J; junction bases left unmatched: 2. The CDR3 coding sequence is TGTGCCAGCAGCAGCAGGGGGTACGAGCAGTACTTC. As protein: CASSSRGYEQYF.

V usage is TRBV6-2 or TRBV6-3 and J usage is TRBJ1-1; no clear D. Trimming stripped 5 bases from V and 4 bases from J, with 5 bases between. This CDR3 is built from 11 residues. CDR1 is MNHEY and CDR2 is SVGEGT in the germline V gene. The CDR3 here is CASSPSTEAFF. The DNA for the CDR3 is TGTGCCAGCAGTCCGAGCACTGAAGCTTTCTTT.

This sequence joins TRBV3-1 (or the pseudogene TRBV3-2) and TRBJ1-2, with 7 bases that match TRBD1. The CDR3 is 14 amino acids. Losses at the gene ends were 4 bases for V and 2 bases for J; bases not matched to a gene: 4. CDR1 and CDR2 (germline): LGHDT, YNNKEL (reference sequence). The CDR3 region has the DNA TGTGCCAGCAGCCGGAGGACAGGCAACTATGGCTACACCTTC. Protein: CASSRRTGNYGYTF.

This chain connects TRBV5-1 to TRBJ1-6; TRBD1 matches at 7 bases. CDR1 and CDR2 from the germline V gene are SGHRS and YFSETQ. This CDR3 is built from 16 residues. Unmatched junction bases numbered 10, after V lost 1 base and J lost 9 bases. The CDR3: CASSLYVRDSGSPLHF. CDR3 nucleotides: TGCGCCAGCAGCTTGTACGTCCGGGACAGTGGTTCACCCCTCCACTTT.

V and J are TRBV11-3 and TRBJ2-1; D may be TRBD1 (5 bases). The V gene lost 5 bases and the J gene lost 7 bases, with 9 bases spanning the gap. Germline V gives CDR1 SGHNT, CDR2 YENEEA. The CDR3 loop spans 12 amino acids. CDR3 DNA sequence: TGTGCCAGCAGCAGGGGATTGAATGAGCAGTTCTTC. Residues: CASSRGLNEQFF.

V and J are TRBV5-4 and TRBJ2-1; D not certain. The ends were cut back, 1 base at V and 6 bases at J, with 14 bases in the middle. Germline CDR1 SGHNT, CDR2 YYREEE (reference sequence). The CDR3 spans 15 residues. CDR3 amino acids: CASSLRPLPGNEQFF. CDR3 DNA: TGTGCCAGCAGCTTGCGGCCGCTTCCGGGCAATGAGCAGTTCTTC.

CDR3 residues: CASSQRTSGMSSYNEQFF. The CDR3 nucleotides are TGTGCCAGCAGCCAAAGGACTAGCGGGATGAGCTCCTACAATGAGCAGTTCTTC. The V call is TRBV14, the J call TRBJ2-1; TRBD2 agrees at 12 bases. V shed 2 bases and J 0 bases; nucleotides not matched to a gene: 5. Germline assignment: CDR1 SGHDN and CDR2 FVKESK. The length of the CDR3 is 18 residues. The entire variable domain, with the rest obtained from reference TRBV14 and TRBJ2-1, is as follows: EAGVTQFPSHSVIEKGQTVTLRCDPISGHDNLYWYRRVMGKEIKFLLHFVKESKQDESGMPNNRFLAERTGGTYSTLKVQPAELEDSGVYFCASSQRTSGMSSYNEQFFGPGTRLTVL.

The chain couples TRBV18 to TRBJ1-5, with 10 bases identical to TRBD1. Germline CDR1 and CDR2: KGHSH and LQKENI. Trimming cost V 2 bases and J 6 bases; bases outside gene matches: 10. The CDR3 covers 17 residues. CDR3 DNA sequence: TGTGCCAGCTCACCAAGGAGGGTTGGACAGGGGGTTCAGCCCCAGCATTTT. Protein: CASSPRRVGQGVQPQHF. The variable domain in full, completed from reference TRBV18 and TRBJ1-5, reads NAGVMQNPRHLVRRRGQEARLRCSPMKGHSHVYWYRQLPEEGLKFMVYLQKENIIDESGMPKERFSAEFPKEGPSILRIQQVVRGDSAAYFCASSPRRVGQGVQPQHFGDGTRLSIL.

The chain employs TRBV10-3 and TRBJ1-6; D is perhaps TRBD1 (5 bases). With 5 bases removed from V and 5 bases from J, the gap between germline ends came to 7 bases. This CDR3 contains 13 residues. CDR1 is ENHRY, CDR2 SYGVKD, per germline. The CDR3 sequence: CAISTRDNSPLHF. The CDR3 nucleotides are TGTGCCATCAGTACCAGGGATAATTCACCCCTCCACTTT.

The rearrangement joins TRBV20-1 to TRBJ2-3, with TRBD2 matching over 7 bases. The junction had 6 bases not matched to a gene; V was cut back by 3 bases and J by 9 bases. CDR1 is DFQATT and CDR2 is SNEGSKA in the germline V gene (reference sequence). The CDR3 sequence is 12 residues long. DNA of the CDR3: TGCAGTGCTAGTACCCCGGGACTAACGCAGTATTTT. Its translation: CSASTPGLTQYF.

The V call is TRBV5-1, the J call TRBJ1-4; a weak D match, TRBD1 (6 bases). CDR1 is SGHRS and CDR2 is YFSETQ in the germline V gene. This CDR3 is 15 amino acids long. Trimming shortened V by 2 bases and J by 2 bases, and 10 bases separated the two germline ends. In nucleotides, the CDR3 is TGCGCCAGCAGCTTCGCAGGGGACACTAATGAAAAACTGTTTTTT. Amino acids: CASSFAGDTNEKLFF.

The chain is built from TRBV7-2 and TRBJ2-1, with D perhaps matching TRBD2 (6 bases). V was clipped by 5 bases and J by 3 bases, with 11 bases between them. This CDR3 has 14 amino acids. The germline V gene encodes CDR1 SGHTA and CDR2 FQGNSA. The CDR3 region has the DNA TGTGCCAGCAGCCGCGGCGGGGACTACAATGAGCAGTTCTTC. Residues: CASSRGGDYNEQFF.

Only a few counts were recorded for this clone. The CDR3 region has the DNA TGTGCCATCAGTGAGGTGACAGGGGCGAGTGGCTACACCTTC. Encoded protein: CAISEVTGASGYTF. The chain joins TRBV10-3 to TRBJ1-2; 8 bases line up with TRBD1. The CDR3 consists of 14 residues. Germline loops: CDR1 ENHRY, CDR2 SYGVKD. With V trimmed by 2 bases and J by 7 bases, 6 bases remained unmatched.

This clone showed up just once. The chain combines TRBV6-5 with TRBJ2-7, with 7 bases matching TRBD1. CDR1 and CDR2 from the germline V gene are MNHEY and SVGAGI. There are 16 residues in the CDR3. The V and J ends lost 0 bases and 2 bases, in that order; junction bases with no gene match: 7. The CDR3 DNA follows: TGTGCCAGCAGTTACTCACGGACAGGCTTCCCCTACGAGCAGTACTTC. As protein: CASSYSRTGFPYEQYF.